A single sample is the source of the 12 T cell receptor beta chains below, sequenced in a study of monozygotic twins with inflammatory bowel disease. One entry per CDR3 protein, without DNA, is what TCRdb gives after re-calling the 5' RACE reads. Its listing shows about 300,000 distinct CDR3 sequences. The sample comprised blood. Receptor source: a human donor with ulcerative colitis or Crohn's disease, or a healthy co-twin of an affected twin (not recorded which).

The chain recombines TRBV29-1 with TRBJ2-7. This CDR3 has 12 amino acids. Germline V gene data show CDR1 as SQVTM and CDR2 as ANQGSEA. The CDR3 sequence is CSTKKEGYEQYF.

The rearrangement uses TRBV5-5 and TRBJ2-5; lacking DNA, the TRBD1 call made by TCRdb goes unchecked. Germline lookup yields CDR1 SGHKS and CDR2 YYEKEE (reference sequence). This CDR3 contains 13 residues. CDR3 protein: CASSETGQETQYF.

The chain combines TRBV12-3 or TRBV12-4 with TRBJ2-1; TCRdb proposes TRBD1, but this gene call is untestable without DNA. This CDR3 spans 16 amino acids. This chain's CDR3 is CASSSWGTGRYNEQFF.

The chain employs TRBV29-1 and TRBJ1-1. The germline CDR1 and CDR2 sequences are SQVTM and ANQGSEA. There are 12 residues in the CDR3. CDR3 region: CSAADGSGGAFF.

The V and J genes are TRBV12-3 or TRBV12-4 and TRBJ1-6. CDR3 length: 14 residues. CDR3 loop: CASSSRALNSPLHF.

The CDR3 here is CATSATSTDTQYF. The genes are TRBV15 and TRBJ2-3. The CDR3 totals 13 residues. Germline V gives CDR1 LNHNV, CDR2 YYDKDF (reference sequence).

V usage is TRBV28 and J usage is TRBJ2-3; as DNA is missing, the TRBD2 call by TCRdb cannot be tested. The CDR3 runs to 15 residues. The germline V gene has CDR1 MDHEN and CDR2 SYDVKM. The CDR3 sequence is CASTSSGRAPDTQYF.

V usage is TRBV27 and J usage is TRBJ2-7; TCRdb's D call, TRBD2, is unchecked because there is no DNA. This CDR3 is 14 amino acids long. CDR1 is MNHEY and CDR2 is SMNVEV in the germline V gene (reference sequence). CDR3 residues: CASMKWEVSSEQYF.

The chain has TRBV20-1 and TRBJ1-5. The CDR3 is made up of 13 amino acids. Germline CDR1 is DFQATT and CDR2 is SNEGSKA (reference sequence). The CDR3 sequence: CSAPISSRQPQHF.

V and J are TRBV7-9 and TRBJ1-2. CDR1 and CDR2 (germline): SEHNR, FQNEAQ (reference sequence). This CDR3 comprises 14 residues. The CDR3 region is CASSTLETVYGYTF.

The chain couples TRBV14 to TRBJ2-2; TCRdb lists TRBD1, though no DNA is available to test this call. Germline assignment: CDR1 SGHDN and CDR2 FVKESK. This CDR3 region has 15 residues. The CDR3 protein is CASSQWTKNTGELFF.

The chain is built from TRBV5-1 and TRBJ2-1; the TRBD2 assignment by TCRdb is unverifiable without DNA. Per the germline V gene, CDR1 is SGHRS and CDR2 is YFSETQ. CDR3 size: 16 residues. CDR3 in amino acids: CASSLISGRAVDEQFF. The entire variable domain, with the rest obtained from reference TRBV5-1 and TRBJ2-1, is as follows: KAGVTQTPRYLIKTRGQQVTLSCSPISGHRSVSWYQQTPGQGLQFLFEYFSETQRNKGNFPGRFSGRQFSNSRSEMNVSTLELGDSALYLCASSLISGRAVDEQFFGPGTRLTVL.